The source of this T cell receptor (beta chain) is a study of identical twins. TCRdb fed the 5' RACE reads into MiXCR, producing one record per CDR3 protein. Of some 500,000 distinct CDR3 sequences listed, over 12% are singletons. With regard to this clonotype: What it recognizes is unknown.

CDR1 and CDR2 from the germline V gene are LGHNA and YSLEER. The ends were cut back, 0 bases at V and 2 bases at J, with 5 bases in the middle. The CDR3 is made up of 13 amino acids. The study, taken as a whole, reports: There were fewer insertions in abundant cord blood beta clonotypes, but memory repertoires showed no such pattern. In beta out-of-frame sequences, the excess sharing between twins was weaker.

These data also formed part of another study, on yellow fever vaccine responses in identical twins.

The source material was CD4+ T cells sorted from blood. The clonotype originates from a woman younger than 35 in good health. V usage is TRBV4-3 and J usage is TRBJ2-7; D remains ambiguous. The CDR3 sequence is CASSQDVTYEQYF. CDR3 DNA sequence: TGCGCCAGCAGCCAAGATGTCACCTACGAGCAGTACTTC.